Listed below are T cell receptor beta chains from one sample, sequenced in a study of T and B cells in COVID-19 patients. TCRdb re-called the multiplex PCR reads through MiXCR, storing one row per CDR3 protein. This sample has 5,500 to 8,000 distinct CDR3 sequences, with approximately 22% found just once. Sequencing was done on a sample of blood. The receptor set was obtained from a human donor who had recovered from COVID-19. The CDR3 runs from the conserved cysteine through the conserved F or W. The order of the fields is clone size, V gene, D gene, J gene, CDR3 DNA, CDR3 protein. D genes are given only for firm matches. Size is omitted from some rows. Given values are once, few, many or a class for expanded clones.

medium-sized	TRBV10-3	TRBD2	TRBJ2-5	TGTGCCATCAGTGAGGCTATAGCGGGAGGGCAAGAGACCCAGTACTTC	CAISEAIAGGQETQYF
medium-sized	TRBV6-5	-	TRBJ2-7	TGTGCCAGCAGTTACTCGCTAGAAGACCCCTACGAGCAGTACTTC	CASSYSLEDPYEQYF
many	TRBV12-3/TRBV12-4	TRBD1	TRBJ2-3	TGTGCCAGCAGTTTCGACAGGGGCACAGATACGCAGTATTTT	CASSFDRGTDTQYF
many	TRBV27	TRBD2	TRBJ2-7	TGTGCCAGCAGTCCCCTGGGGGCGGGGGGGTTCTACGAGCAGTACTTC	CASSPLGAGGFYEQYF
-	TRBV5-5	-	TRBJ1-3	TGTGCCAGCAGCTTGACTTCCGGGAGCCCTTACTCTGGAAACACCATATATTTT	CASSLTSGSPYSGNTIYF
large	TRBV29-1	TRBD2	TRBJ2-2	TGCAGCGTTGGGGGCCGGACTAGCGGTAACACCGGGGAGCTGTTTTTT	CSVGGRTSGNTGELFF
-	TRBV11-1	-	TRBJ2-7	TGTGCCAGCAGCCCCAGTCGGTTCGGCGAGCAGTACTTC	CASSPSRFGEQYF
few	TRBV7-2	-	TRBJ1-3	TGTGCCAGCAGCTTAGGACAGCTTGGAAACACCATATATTTT	CASSLGQLGNTIYF
few	TRBV7-9	-	TRBJ1-2	TGTGCCAGCAGCGAGGAGGGGGGGTCCTTACGTGGCTACACCTTC	CASSEEGGSLRGYTF
few	TRBV6-4	-	TRBJ1-2	TGTGCCAGCAGTGGTGAGGGAGGAGGTTATGGCTACACCTTC	CASSGEGGGYGYTF
medium-sized	TRBV12-3/TRBV12-4	-	TRBJ1-1	TGTGCCAGCAGTTTAGGGGGGGGCACTGAAGCTTTCTTT	CASSLGGGTEAFF
medium-sized	TRBV18	-	TRBJ2-2	TGTGCCAGCTCCCCGGCAAGCACCGGGGAGCTGTTTTTT	CASSPASTGELFF
-	TRBV12-3/TRBV12-4	TRBD1	TRBJ2-1	TGTGCCAGCAGAGGAACAGGGGGCAATGAGCAGTTCTTC	CASRGTGGNEQFF
few	TRBV5-1	-	TRBJ1-2	TGCGCCAGCAGCCCTACTACGGGGGTCTATGGCTACACCTTC	CASSPTTGVYGYTF
-	TRBV20-1	TRBD2	TRBJ2-1	TGCAGTGCTCTTACTAGCGGGGGAGTAGGTGAGCAGTTCTTC	CSALTSGGVGEQFF
few	TRBV12-3/TRBV12-4	-	TRBJ1-3	TGTGCCAGCAGACGGAGGGGCTCTGGAAACACCATATATTTT	CASRRRGSGNTIYF
-	TRBV20-1	-	TRBJ2-1	TGCAGTGCACCCCGTCGGCTAGTCGGAGCAGACGAGCAGTTCTTC	CSAPRRLVGADEQFF
-	TRBV20-1	-	TRBJ2-1	TGCAGTGCTAGAGGAGACCTTGTCTACAATGAGCAGTTCTTC	CSARGDLVYNEQFF
medium-sized	TRBV27	-	TRBJ2-5	TGTGCCCGCTGGCCGGGGCCCGGAGGAGAGACCCAGTACTTC	CARWPGPGGETQYF
medium-sized	TRBV19	-	TRBJ2-6	TGTGCCAGTAGCACGCAGGTCTCTGGGGCCAACGTCCTGACTTTC	CASSTQVSGANVLTF
medium-sized	TRBV12-3/TRBV12-4	-	TRBJ2-2	TGTGCCAGCAACGAAAGGGACCTTGGCGACACCGGGGAGCTGTTTTTT	CASNERDLGDTGELFF
medium-sized	TRBV18	-	TRBJ2-3	TGTGCCAGCTCACCCCTTGGGTGGGGGTCCACAGATACGCAGTATTTT	CASSPLGWGSTDTQYF
few	TRBV7-9	-	TRBJ2-3	TGTGCCAGCAGCTTAGCCGAGGTCCCTCGCACAGATACGCAGTATTTT	CASSLAEVPRTDTQYF
medium-sized	TRBV6-5	TRBD2	TRBJ2-1	TGTGCCAGCAGCCCCGGGACTAGCGGGGGGAGCTCCTACAATGAGCAGTTCTTC	CASSPGTSGGSSYNEQFF
medium-sized	TRBV18	-	TRBJ2-1	TGTGCCAGCTCTAAGGAGCGTGCCCCCTACAATGAGCAGTTCTTC	CASSKERAPYNEQFF